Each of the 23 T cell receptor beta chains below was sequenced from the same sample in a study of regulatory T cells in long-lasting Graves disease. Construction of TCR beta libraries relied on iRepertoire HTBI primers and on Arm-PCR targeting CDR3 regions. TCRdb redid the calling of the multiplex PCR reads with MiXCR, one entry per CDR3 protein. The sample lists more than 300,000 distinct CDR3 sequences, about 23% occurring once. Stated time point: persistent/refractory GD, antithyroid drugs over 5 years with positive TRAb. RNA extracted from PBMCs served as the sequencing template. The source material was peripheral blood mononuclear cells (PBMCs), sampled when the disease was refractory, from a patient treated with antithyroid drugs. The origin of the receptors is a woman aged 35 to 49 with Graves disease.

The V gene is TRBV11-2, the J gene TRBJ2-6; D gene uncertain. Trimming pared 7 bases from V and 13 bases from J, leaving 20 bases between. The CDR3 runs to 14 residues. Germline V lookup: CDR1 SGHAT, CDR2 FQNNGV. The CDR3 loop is CASTTPWASTVLTF. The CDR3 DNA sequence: TGTGCCAGCACCACCCCTTGGGCCAGTACGGTCCTGACTTTC.

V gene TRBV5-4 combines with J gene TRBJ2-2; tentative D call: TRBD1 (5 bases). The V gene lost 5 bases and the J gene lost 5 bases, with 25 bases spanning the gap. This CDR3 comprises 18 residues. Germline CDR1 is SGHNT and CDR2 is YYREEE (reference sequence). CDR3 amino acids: CASRNPDSARTETGELFF. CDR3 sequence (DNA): TGTGCCAGCAGAAACCCCGACAGCGCACGAACTGAAACCGGGGAGCTGTTTTTT.

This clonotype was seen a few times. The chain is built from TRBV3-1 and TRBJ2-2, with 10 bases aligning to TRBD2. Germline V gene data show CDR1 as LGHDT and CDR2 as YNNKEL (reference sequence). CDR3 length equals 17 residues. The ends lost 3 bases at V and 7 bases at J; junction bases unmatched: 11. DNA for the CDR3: TGTGCCAGCAGCCACCCCCCACTAGCGGGATTCGGCGGGGAGCTGTTTTTT. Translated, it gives CASSHPPLAGFGGELFF.

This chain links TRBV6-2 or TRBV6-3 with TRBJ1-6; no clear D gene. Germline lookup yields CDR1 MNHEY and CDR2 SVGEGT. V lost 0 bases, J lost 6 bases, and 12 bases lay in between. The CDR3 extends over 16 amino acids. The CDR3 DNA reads TGTGCCAGCAGTTACTCCCGGACGAGTAGTAATTCACCCCTCCACTTT. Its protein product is CASSYSRTSSNSPLHF.

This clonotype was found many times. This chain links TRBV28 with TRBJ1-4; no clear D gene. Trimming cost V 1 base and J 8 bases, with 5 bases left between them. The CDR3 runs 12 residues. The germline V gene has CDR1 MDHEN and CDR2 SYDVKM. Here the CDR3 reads CASSLFGEKLFF. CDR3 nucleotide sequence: TGTGCCAGCAGTTTATTCGGGGAAAAACTGTTTTTT.

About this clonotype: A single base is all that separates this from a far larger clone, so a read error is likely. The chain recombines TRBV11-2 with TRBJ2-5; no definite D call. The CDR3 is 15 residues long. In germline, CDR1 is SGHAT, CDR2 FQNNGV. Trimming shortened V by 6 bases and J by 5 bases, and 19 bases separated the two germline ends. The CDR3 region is CASSESSQEWETQYF. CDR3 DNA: TGTGCCAGCAGTGAATCTTCCCAGGAATGGGAGACCCAGTACTTC.

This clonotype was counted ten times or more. CDR3 DNA: TGTGCCAGCAGTGCCATTCTTAGCTGGGTTGAGTACTTC. Translated: CASSAILSWVEYF. The chain links TRBV6-1 to TRBJ2-5, with D hard to call. Germline V gene sequence: CDR1 MNHNS, CDR2 SASEGT. The ends were cut back, 4 bases at V and 12 bases at J, with 18 bases in the middle. The CDR3 runs to 13 residues.

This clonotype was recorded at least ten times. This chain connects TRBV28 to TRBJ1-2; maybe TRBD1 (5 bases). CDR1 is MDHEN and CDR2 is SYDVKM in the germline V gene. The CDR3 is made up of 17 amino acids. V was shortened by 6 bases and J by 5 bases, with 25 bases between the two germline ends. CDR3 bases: TGTGCCAGCAGGCGACGGGTCAGGACAAAAATCTTGTATGGCTACACCTTC. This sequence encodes CASRRRVRTKILYGYTF.

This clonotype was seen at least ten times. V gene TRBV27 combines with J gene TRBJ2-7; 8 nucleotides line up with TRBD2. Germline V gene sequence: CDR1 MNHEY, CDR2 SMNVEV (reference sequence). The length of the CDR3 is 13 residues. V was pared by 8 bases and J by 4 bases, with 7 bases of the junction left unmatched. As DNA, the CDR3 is TGTGCCAGCCGCGGGGGGCTTATTTACGAGCAGTACTTC. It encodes CASRGGLIYEQYF.

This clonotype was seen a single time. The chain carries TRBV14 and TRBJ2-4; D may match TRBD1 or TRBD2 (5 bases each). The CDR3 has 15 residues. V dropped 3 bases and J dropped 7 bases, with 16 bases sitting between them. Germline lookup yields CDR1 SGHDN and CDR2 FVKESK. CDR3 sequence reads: CASSHLGAGANIQYF. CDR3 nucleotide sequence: TGTGCCAGCAGCCATCTAGGGGCGGGTGCGAACATTCAGTACTTC.

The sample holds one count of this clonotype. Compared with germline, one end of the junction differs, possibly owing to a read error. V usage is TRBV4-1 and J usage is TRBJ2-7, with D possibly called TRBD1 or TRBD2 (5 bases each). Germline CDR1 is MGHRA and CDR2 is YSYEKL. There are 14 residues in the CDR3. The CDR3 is CVSSQVGEAYEQYF. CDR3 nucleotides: TGCGTCAGCAGCCAAGTGGGGGAAGCCTACGAGCAGTACTTC.

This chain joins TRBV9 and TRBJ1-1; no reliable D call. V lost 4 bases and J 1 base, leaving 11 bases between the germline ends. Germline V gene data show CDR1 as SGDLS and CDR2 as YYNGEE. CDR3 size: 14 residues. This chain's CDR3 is CASSPYGQNTEAFF. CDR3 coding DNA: TGTGCCAGCAGCCCATATGGCCAGAACACTGAAGCTTTCTTT.

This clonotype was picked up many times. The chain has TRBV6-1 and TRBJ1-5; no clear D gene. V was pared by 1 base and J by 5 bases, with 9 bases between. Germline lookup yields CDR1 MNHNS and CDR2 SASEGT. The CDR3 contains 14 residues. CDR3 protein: CASSEVGEHQPQHF. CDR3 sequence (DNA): TGTGCCAGCAGTGAAGTTGGGGAACATCAGCCCCAGCATTTT.

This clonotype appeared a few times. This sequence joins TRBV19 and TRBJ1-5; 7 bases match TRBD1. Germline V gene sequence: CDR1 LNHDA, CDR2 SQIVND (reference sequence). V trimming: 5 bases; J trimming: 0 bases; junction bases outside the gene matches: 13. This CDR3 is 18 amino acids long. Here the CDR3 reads CASSSPSSTGHSNQPQHF. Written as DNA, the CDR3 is TGTGCCAGTAGTTCCCCCTCATCGACAGGGCATAGCAATCAGCCCCAGCATTTT. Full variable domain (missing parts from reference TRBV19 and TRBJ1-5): DGGITQSPKYLFRKEGQNVTLSCEQNLNHDAMYWYRQDPGQGLRLIYYSQIVNDFQKGDIAEGYSVSREKKESFPLTVTSAQKNPTAFYLCASSSPSSTGHSNQPQHFGDGTRLSIL.

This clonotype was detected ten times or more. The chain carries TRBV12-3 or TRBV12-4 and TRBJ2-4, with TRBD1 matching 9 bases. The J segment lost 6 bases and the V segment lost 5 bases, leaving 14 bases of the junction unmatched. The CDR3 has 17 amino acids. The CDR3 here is CASSTLRTGERGNIQYF. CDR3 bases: TGTGCCAGCAGTACCCTGCGGACAGGGGAAAGGGGAAACATTCAGTACTTC.

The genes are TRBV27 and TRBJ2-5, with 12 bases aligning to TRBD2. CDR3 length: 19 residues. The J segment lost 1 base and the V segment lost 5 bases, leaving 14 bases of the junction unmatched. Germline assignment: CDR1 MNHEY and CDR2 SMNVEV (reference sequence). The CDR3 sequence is CASSPGLAGRRRLQETQYF. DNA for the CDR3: TGTGCCAGCAGTCCGGGACTAGCGGGCCGAAGACGCCTCCAAGAGACCCAGTACTTC.

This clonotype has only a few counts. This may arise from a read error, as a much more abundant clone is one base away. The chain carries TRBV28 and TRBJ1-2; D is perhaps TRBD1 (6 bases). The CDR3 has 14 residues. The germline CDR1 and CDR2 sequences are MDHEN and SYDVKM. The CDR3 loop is CAGSFDRSRNGYTF. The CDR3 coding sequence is TGTGCCGGCAGTTTCGACAGGTCTCGTAATGGCTACACCTTC.

The chain's CDR3 is CASSPGPFTGKNTEAFF. The CDR3 DNA sequence: TGCGCCAGCAGCCCCGGGCCCTTTACAGGGAAGAACACTGAAGCTTTCTTT. V gene TRBV4-1 combines with J gene TRBJ1-1; maybe TRBD1 (6 bases). Trimming cost V 4 bases and J 1 base, with 19 bases left between them. The CDR3 is 17 amino acids. CDR1 is MGHRA, CDR2 YSYEKL, per germline.

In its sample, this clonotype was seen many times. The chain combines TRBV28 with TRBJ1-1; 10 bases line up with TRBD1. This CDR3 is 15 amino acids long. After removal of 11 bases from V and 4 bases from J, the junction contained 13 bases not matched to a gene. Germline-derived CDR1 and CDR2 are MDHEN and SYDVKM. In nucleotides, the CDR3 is TGTGCCGTGAACGGGGGACAGGGGATTTTCACTGAAGCTTTCTTT. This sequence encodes CAVNGGQGIFTEAFF.

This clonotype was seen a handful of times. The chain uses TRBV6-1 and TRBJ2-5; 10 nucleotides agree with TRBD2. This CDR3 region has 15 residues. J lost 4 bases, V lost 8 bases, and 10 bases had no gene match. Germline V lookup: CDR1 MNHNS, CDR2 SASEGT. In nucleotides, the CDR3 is TGTGCCAGCCAACGCCTAGCGGGAGTTGGAGAGACCCAGTACTTC. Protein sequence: CASQRLAGVGETQYF.

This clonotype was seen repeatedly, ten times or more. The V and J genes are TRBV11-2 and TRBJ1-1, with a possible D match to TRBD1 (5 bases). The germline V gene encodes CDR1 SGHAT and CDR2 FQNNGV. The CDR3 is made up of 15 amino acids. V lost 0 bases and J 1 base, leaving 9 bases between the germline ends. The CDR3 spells CASSLDRTPNTEAFF. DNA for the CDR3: TGTGCCAGCAGCTTAGACCGGACACCGAACACTGAAGCTTTCTTT.

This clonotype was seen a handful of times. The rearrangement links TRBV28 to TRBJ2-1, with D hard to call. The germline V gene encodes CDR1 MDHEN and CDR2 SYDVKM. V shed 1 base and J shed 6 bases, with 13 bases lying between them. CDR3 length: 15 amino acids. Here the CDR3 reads CASSLSTLSLNEQFF. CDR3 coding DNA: TGTGCCAGCAGTTTATCCACACTTAGCCTCAATGAGCAGTTCTTC. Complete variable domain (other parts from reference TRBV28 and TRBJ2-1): DVKVTQSSRYLVKRTGEKVFLECVQDMDHENMFWYRQDPGLGLRLIYFSYDVKMKEKGDIPEGYSVSREKKERFSLILESASTNQTSMYLCASSLSTLSLNEQFFGPGTRLTVL.

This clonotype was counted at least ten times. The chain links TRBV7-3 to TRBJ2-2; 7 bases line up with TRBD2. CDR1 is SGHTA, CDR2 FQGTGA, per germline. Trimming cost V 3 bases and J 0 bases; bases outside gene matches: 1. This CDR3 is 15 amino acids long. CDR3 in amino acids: CASSFGRPNTGELFF. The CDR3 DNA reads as TGTGCCAGCAGCTTCGGGAGGCCGAACACCGGGGAGCTGTTTTTT.